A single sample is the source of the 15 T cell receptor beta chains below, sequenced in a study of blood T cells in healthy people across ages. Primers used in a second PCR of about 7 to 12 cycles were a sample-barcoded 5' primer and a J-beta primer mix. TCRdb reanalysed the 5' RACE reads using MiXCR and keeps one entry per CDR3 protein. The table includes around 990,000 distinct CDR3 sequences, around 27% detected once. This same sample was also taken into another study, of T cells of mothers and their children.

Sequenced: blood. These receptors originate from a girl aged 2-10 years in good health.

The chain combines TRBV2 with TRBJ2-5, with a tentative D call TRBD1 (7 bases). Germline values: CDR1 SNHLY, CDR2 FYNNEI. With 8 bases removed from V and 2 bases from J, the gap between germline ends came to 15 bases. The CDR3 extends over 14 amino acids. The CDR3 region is CASGAGQPQETQYF. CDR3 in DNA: TGTGCCAGCGGCGCGGGACAGCCACAAGAGACCCAGTACTTC.

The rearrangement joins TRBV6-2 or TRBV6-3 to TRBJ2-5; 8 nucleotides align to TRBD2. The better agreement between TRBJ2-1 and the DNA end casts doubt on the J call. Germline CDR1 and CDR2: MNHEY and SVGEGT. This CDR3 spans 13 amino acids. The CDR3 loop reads CAGSGGAGHEQFF. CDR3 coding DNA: TGTGCCGGGTCGGGAGGGGCCGGTCATGAGCAGTTCTTC.

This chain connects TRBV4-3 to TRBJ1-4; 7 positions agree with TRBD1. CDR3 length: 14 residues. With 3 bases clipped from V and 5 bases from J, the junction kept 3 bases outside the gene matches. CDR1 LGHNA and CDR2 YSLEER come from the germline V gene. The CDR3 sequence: CASSHGRGNEKLFF. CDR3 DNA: TGCGCCAGCAGCCACGGCAGGGGGAATGAAAAACTGTTTTTT.

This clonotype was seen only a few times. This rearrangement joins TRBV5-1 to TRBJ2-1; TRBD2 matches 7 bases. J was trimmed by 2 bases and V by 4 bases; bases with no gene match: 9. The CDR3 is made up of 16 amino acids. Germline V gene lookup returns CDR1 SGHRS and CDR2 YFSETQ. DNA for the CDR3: TGCGCCAGCAGCGCTCTGGGAGGGGTCACCTACAATGAGCAGTTCTTC. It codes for CASSALGGVTYNEQFF.

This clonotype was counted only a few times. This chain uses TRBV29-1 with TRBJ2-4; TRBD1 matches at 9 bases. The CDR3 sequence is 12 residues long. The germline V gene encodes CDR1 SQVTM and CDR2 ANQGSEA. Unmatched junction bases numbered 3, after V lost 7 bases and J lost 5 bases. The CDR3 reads CSARDRENIQYF. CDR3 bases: TGCAGCGCCCGGGACAGGGAAAACATTCAGTACTTC.

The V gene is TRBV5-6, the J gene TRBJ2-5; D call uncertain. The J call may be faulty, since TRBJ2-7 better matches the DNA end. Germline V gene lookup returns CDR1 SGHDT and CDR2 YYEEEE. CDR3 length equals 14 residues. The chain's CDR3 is CASSFGTNSYEQYF. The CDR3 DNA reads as TGTGCCAGCAGCTTTGGCACCAACTCCTACGAGCAGTACTTC.

This CDR3 is CASGQGQGVSGANVLTF. CDR3 in DNA: TGCGCCAGCGGGCAAGGGCAGGGGGTCTCTGGGGCCAACGTCCTGACTTTC. The chain has TRBV5-1 and TRBJ2-6; TRBD1 matches at 7 bases. Germline V gene lookup returns CDR1 SGHRS and CDR2 YFSETQ. This CDR3 region has 17 residues. The J segment lost 0 bases and the V segment lost 7 bases, leaving 10 bases of the junction unmatched.

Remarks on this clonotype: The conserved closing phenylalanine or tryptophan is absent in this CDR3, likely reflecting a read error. The CDR3 region is CASSLEGLKVETQYS. The CDR3 nucleotides read TGCGCCAGCAGCTTGGAAGGACTCAAGGTGGAGACCCAGTACTCC. The chain uses TRBV5-1 and TRBJ2-7; maybe TRBD2 (5 bases). The tail of the sequence fits TRBJ2-5 better, so the J call may be wrong. This CDR3 has 15 amino acids. Germline values: CDR1 SGHRS, CDR2 YFSETQ.

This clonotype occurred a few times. Here the CDR3 DNA reads TGTGCCAGCAGCTTGGCCGGGGGGGTCCTCTCCTACGAGCAGTACTTC. This encodes CASSLAGGVLSYEQYF. The rearrangement uses TRBV5-4 and TRBJ2-5, with TRBD2 matching 8 bases. The DNA end is more similar to TRBJ2-7, so the J call may be wrong. Per the germline V gene, CDR1 is SGHNT and CDR2 is YYREEE (reference sequence). The CDR3 runs to 16 residues.

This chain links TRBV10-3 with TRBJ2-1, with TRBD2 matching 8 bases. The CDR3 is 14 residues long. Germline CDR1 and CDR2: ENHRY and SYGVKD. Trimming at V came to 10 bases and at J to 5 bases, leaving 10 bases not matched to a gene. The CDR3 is CATTPSGGHNEQFF. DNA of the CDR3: TGTGCCACCACCCCCAGCGGGGGCCACAATGAGCAGTTCTTC.

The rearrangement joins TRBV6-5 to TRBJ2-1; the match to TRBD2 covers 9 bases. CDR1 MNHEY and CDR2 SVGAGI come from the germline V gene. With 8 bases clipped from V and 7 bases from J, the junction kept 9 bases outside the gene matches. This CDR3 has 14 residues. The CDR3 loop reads CASRPRLAGNEQFF. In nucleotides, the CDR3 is TGTGCCAGCCGCCCCCGGCTAGCGGGGAATGAGCAGTTCTTC.

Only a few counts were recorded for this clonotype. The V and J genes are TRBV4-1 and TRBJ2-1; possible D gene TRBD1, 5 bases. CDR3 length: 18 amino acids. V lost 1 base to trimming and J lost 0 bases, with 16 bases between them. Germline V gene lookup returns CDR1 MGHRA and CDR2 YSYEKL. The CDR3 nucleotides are TGCGCCAGCAGCCAAGGGGGTGGGGCGCCGAACTCCTACAATGAGCAGTTCTTC. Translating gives CASSQGGGAPNSYNEQFF.

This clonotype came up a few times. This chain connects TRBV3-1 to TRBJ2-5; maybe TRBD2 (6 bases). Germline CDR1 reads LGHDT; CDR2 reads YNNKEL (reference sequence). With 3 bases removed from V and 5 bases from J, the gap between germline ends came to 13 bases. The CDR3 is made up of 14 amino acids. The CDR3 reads CASSHPGVAETQYF. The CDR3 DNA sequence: TGTGCCAGCAGCCATCCGGGAGTCGCCGAGACCCAGTACTTC.

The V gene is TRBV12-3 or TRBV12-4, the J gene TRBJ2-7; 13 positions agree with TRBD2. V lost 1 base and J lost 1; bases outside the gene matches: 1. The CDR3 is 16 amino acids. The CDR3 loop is CASSLGLAGGSYEQYF. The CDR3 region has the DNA TGTGCCAGCAGTTTAGGACTAGCGGGAGGTTCCTACGAGCAGTACTTC.

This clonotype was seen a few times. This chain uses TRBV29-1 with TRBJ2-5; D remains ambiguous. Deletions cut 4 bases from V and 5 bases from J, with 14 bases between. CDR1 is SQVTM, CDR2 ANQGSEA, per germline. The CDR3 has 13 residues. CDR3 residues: CSVAGRLRETQYF. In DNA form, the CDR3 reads TGCAGCGTTGCAGGTCGGTTGAGGGAGACCCAGTACTTC.